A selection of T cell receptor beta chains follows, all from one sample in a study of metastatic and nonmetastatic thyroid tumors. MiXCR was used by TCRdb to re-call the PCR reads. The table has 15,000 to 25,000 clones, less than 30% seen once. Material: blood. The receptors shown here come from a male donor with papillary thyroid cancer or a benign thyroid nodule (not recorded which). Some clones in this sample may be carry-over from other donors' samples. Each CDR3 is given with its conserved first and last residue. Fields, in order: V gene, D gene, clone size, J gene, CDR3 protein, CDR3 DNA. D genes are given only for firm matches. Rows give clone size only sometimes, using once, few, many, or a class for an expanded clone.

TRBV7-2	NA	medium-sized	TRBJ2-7	CASSFLGGEQYF	TGTGCCAGCAGCTTTTTAGGGGGCGAGCAGTACTTC
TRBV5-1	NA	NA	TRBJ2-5	CASIEPPRVETQYF	TGCGCCAGCATCGAACCCCCCAGGGTGGAGACCCAGTACTTC
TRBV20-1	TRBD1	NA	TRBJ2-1	CSARTSPGQGGNEQFF	TGCAGTGCTAGAACTTCTCCGGGACAGGGCGGGAATGAGCAGTTCTTC
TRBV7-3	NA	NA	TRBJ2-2	CASRGAGELFF	TGTGCCAGCAGGGGAGCCGGGGAGCTGTTTTTT
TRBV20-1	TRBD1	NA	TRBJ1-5	CSASSGQANRPQHF	TGCAGTGCTAGTTCGGGACAGGCCAATCGGCCCCAGCATTTT
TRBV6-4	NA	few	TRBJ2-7	CASSEDGGGSYEQYF	TGTGCCAGCAGTGAGGACGGGGGTGGATCCTACGAGCAGTACTTC
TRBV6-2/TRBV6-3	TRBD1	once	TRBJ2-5	CATSYGGQAFETQYF	TGTGCCACCAGTTACGGTGGACAGGCGTTTGAGACCCAGTACTTC
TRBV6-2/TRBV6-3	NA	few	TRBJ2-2	CASSARRTATNTGELFF	TGTGCCAGCAGTGCTCGTCGGACAGCCACGAACACCGGGGAGCTGTTTTTT
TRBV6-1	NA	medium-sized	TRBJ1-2	CASSESRRYGYTF	TGTGCCAGCAGTGAATCGCGGAGATATGGCTACACCTTC
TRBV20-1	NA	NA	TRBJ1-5	CSARSEQGGPQHF	TGCAGTGCTAGATCTGAACAAGGGGGACCCCAGCATTTT
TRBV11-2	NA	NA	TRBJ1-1	CASSLLGGEALF	TGTGCCAGCAGCCTGCTAGGCGGTGAAGCTCTCTTT
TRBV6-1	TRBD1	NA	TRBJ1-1	CASSEDGTVEAFF	TGTGCCAGCAGTGAAGATGGGACAGTGGAAGCTTTCTTT
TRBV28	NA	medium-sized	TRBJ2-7	CASSLGISYEQYF	TGTGCCAGCAGTTTGGGTATCTCCTACGAGCAGTACTTC
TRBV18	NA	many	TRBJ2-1	CASSLADEYNEQFF	TGTGCCAGCTCACTAGCGGACGAATACAATGAGCAGTTCTTC
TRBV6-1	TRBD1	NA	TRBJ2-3	CASRTGTGETDTQYF	TGTGCCAGCAGAACCGGGACAGGGGAGACAGATACGCAGTATTTT
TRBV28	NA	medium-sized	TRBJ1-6	CATLGGRRNSPLHF	TGTGCCACCCTGGGTGGAAGGCGGAATTCACCCCTCCACTTT
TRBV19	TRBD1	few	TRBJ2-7	CASSISGTGGFEQYF	TGTGCCAGTAGTATATCGGGGACAGGGGGCTTCGAGCAGTACTTC
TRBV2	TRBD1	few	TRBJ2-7	CASSLGTGTYEQYF	TGTGCCAGCAGTCTTGGGACAGGGACCTACGAGCAGTACTTC
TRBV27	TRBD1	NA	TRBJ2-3	CASSYYTGGGDTQYF	TGTGCCAGCAGTTATTATACAGGGGGCGGAGATACGCAGTATTTT
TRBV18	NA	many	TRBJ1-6	CASSPQDLYNSPLHF	TGTGCCAGCTCACCACAGGACCTTTATAATTCACCCCTCCACTTT
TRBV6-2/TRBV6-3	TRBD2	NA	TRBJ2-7	CASSYLRAGARGEQYF	TGTGCCAGCAGTTACTTACGAGCGGGAGCGAGGGGAGAGCAGTACTTC
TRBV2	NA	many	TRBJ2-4	CASIPDMLAKNIQYF	TGTGCCAGCATCCCGGACATGCTAGCCAAAAACATTCAGTACTTC